This is a list of T cell receptor beta chains from one sample in a study of cytomegalovirus exposure and HLA in healthy donors. Method: immunoSEQ multiplex PCR; TCRdb's copy keeps in-frame clones and lacks some. The profile shows about 78,000 clones, 60% to 70% of them singletons. Input material: PBMCs. The receptors come from a man in his thirties or forties in good health and CMV-seropositive. CDR3s include the opening cysteine and the closing phenylalanine or tryptophan. A clone size is listed for some rows: how often the clone was seen (once, few, many), or a class if it is expanded.

j_call clone_size v_call cdr3_aa
TRBJ2-7 . TRBV27 CASSLEATHYEQYF
TRBJ1-1 . TRBV18 CASSPGQGGLNTEAFF
TRBJ1-3 once TRBV19 CAGATAGNTIYF
TRBJ2-1 once TRBV2 CASGPQGRSIIPYNEQFF
TRBJ2-5 . TRBV5-4 CASSLAGGQETQYF
TRBJ2-1 . TRBV7-2 CASSLSRGVPLNEQFF
TRBJ2-7 . TRBV19 CASSIGDTSSEQYF
TRBJ2-3 . TRBV4-2 CASSQEEGTDTQYF
. . TRBV4-1 CASRRTGGYEQYF
TRBJ1-2 . TRBV5-6 CASSLRGNNYGYTF
TRBJ2-3 . TRBV2 CASSGGPGRGRTDTQYF
TRBJ1-2 . TRBV29-1 CSVEDPGIERGQGYTF
TRBJ2-7 . TRBV28 CASRHRTYEQYF
TRBJ2-1 . TRBV11-2 CASSLGDLAGGDNEQFF
TRBJ2-6 . TRBV5-1 CASGGKGAGGETNVLTF
TRBJ1-1 . TRBV5-4 CASSRDSRNTEAFF
TRBJ2-7 . TRBV5-4 CASSFGTGISEQYF
TRBJ2-3 once TRBV7-2 CASSKDRAPDTQYF
TRBJ1-1 . TRBV7-9 CASSSGQLEAFF
TRBJ2-3 . TRBV7-9 CASSKLAGASKDTQYF
TRBJ2-3 . TRBV5-4 CASSLRRAGGSTDTQYF
TRBJ1-5 . TRBV2 CASSVTGLYSNQPQHF
TRBJ2-7 . TRBV10-1 CASSAAGGGYEQYF
TRBJ2-7 once TRBV5-1 CASSGEDFGYEQYF
TRBJ2-7 . TRBV15 CATSRAGGLGEQYF
TRBJ2-7 . TRBV27 CASSLSSVSYEQYF
TRBJ2-1 once TRBV11-3 CASSLWDTDIEQFF
TRBJ2-1 once TRBV5-4 CASRLTSGRINEQFF
TRBJ1-2 . TRBV7-9 CASSLSGDGYTF
TRBJ1-3 few TRBV5-5 CASSFFGTARSGNTIYF
TRBJ2-1 . TRBV19 CASSVLTATYNEQFF
TRBJ1-3 . TRBV4-1 CASSQGPGQGMVRSGNTIYF
TRBJ1-1 . TRBV29-1 CSVEGEINTEAFF
TRBJ1-5 few TRBV5-1 CASRGGQGTSSNQPQHF
TRBJ2-7 once TRBV6-5 CASSPGQGFYEQYF
TRBJ1-5 once TRBV7-8 CASSFSPRNQPQHF
TRBJ2-7 . TRBV6-5 CASSNTEAVYYEQYF
TRBJ2-1 . TRBV14 CASSQYNSGSYNEQFF
TRBJ2-5 . TRBV11-3 CASSSGTSEIQETQYF
TRBJ1-2 . TRBV10-3 CAISETGDGYTF
TRBJ2-5 . TRBV20-1 CSASREETQYF